The rows below give T cell receptor beta chains drawn from one sample of a study of vaccination effects on CD4 cells after COVID-19. Clones were read by immunoSEQ multiplex PCR, and TCRdb kept only the in-frame ones, dropping some. The data hold 50,000 to 70,000 clones, with roughly 80% observed a single time. Antigens for these TCRs are unknown. The sequencing here drew on CD4+ T cells from PBMCs cultured without peptide, taken after COVID-19 vaccination. The source is a human donor who received a COVID-19 vaccine. The CDR3 runs from the conserved cysteine through the conserved F or W. The D gene is left open where the match is weak. Size values are once, few and many counts, or a class for expanded clones, and some rows have none.

j_gene	v_gene	abundance	d_gene	CDR3aa	CDR3nt
TRBJ1-6	TRBV7-3	once	TRBD1	CASSEGQGDSPLHF	TGTGCCAGCAGCGAGGGACAGGGGGATTCACCCCTCCACTTT
TRBJ2-1	TRBV18	few	TRBD2	CASSPRAGAYNEQFF	TGTGCCAGCTCACCGAGAGCGGGAGCCTACAATGAGCAGTTCTTC
TRBJ1-2	TRBV18	-	-	CASSPTPDIFNYGYTF	TGTGCCAGCTCACCAACCCCGGACATCTTTAACTATGGCTACACCTTC
TRBJ1-4	TRBV7-2	-	-	CASRPRGGAVEKLFF	TGTGCCAGCAGACCCCGGGGGGGGGCGGTGGAAAAACTGTTTTTT
TRBJ2-1	TRBV5-1	-	-	CASSLTRQANYNEQFF	TGCGCCAGCAGCTTGACAAGACAGGCGAACTACAATGAGCAGTTCTTC
TRBJ1-1	TRBV15	-	-	CATSRDLTTEAFF	TGTGCCACCAGCAGAGATCTGACCACTGAAGCTTTCTTT
TRBJ2-6	TRBV18	-	-	CASSPQTDPGANVLTF	TGTGCCAGCTCACCTCAGACAGACCCTGGGGCCAACGTCCTGACTTTC
TRBJ1-3	TRBV6-5	few	-	CASSRGTASGNTIYF	TGTGCCAGCAGTCGCGGCACGGCCTCTGGAAACACCATATATTTT
TRBJ1-6	TRBV30	-	-	CAWSVTGNQSPLHF	TGTGCCTGGAGTGTTACAGGGAATCAGTCACCCCTCCACTTT
TRBJ2-1	TRBV9	-	TRBD2	CASSVRLSSGGALKEQFF	TGTGCCAGCAGCGTCCGTCTGTCTAGCGGGGGGGCACTAAAAGAGCAGTTCTTC
TRBJ1-2	TRBV29-1	-	TRBD1	CSVAGRTGVGYTF	TGCAGCGTTGCGGGCAGGACAGGGGTAGGCTACACCTTC
TRBJ1-1	TRBV18	few	-	CASSPGRQPEAFF	TGTGCCAGCTCACCAGGGCGACAGCCTGAAGCTTTCTTT
TRBJ1-4	TRBV2	-	-	CASTITRENEKLFF	TGTGCCAGCACGATTACCAGGGAAAACGAAAAACTGTTTTTT
TRBJ2-1	TRBV12-3/TRBV12-4	-	-	CASSLSGAHEQFF	TGTGCCAGCAGTTTGTCGGGGGCGCATGAGCAGTTCTTC
TRBJ2-3	TRBV7-9	-	TRBD1	CASSFTGTGRGDTQYF	TGTGCCAGCAGCTTTACCGGGACAGGGCGGGGGGATACGCAGTATTTT
TRBJ2-3	TRBV4-1	-	TRBD2	CASSLTDQTSGLTDTQYF	TGCGCCAGCAGCCTCACCGACCAGACTAGCGGGCTCACAGATACGCAGTATTTT
TRBJ1-2	TRBV5-1	-	-	CASSEGGTNYGYTF	TGCGCCAGCAGTGAGGGCGGTACTAACTATGGCTACACCTTC
TRBJ2-3	TRBV5-1	-	-	CASRRGGPSTDTQYF	TGCGCCAGCAGGAGGGGGGGACCTAGCACAGATACGCAGTATTTT
TRBJ1-6	TRBV7-2	-	-	CASSAQRGSDRYSPLHF	TGTGCCAGCAGCGCTCAACGCGGGTCCGACCGGTATTCACCCCTCCACTTT
TRBJ1-1	TRBV7-2	-	-	CASSFGGRPTEAFF	TGTGCCAGCAGCTTCGGGGGGCGTCCCACTGAAGCTTTCTTT
TRBJ1-4	TRBV7-9	-	-	CASSLGGAATNEKLFF	TGTGCCAGCAGCCTCGGGGGGGCTGCAACTAATGAAAAACTGTTTTTT
TRBJ1-3	TRBV28	once	TRBD1	CASSTRDRSKGNTIYF	TGTGCCAGCTCCACTCGGGACAGATCAAAAGGAAACACCATATATTTT
TRBJ2-1	TRBV10-3	-	TRBD1	CAISGGQGYNEQFF	TGTGCCATCAGTGGGGGACAGGGGTACAATGAGCAGTTCTTC
TRBJ1-4	TRBV5-1	-	-	CASSRTEKEKLFF	TGCGCCAGCAGCCGGACAGAGAAGGAAAAACTGTTTTTT
TRBJ2-5	TRBV4-1	-	-	CASSQDSDQETQYF	TGCGCCAGCAGCCAAGACAGCGACCAAGAGACCCAGTACTTC
TRBJ1-2	TRBV14	-	TRBD1	CASSQVFLSPTGANYGYTF	TGTGCCAGCAGCCAAGTATTTCTCTCCCCGACAGGGGCTAACTATGGCTACACCTTC
TRBJ2-1	TRBV12-3/TRBV12-4	-	-	CASSLWGKAPFF	TGTGCCAGCAGTTTATGGGGGAAAGCGCCGTTCTTC
TRBJ1-1	TRBV7-2	-	-	CASSSVRGENTEAFF	TGTGCCAGCAGCTCGGTAAGGGGCGAGAACACTGAAGCTTTCTTT
TRBJ2-5	TRBV18	-	-	CASSTGREQETQYF	TGTGCCAGCTCCACCGGAAGGGAACAAGAGACCCAGTACTTC
TRBJ1-5	TRBV7-2	-	-	CASSLGTIDSNQPQHF	TGTGCCAGCAGCTTAGGGACAATAGATAGCAATCAGCCCCAGCATTTT
TRBJ1-6	TRBV5-1	-	-	CASSLRTAGLTNSPLHF	TGCGCCAGCAGCTTGAGGACAGCCGGACTCACAAATTCACCCCTCCACTTT
TRBJ2-2	TRBV7-3	-	-	CASSLLTGRAGGELFF	TGTGCCAGCAGCTTATTGACGGGACGGGCAGGCGGGGAGCTGTTTTTT
TRBJ2-3	TRBV7-2	-	TRBD2	CASSLDSGGAGDTQYF	TGTGCCAGCAGCTTAGATAGCGGGGGGGCCGGAGATACGCAGTATTTT
TRBJ1-6	TRBV7-9	-	TRBD1	CASSLVGTGNSPLHF	TGTGCCAGCAGCTTAGTGGGGACAGGGAATTCACCCCTCCACTTT
TRBJ1-6	TRBV5-5	-	-	CASSGDIPQMRSPLHF	TGTGCCAGCAGCGGGGACATCCCCCAGATGCGCTCACCCCTCCACTTT
TRBJ1-2	TRBV7-8	once	TRBD1	CASSADRGGYGYTF	TGTGCCAGCAGCGCAGACAGGGGCGGCTATGGCTACACCTTC
TRBJ2-2	TRBV7-2	-	-	CASSFTGGPYSTGELFF	TGTGCCAGCAGCTTCACGGGGGGCCCGTATTCCACCGGGGAGCTGTTTTTT
TRBJ1-2	TRBV4-1	few	-	CASSLNRDRSYGYTF	TGCGCCAGCAGCCTAAACCGTGACAGGAGCTATGGCTACACCTTC
TRBJ1-4	TRBV4-3	-	-	CASSQEPGNEKLFF	TGCGCCAGCAGCCAAGAACCTGGGAATGAAAAACTGTTTTTT
TRBJ2-1	TRBV18	-	-	CASSAGSYNEQFF	TGTGCCAGCTCGGCGGGCTCTTACAATGAGCAGTTCTTC
TRBJ1-4	TRBV6-4	-	TRBD1	CASSPPGQGGEKLFF	TGTGCCAGCAGCCCCCCGGGACAGGGTGGTGAAAAACTGTTTTTT
TRBJ1-5	TRBV18	few	-	CASSLRLNQPQHF	TGTGCCAGCTCACTACGGCTCAATCAGCCCCAGCATTTT
TRBJ1-3	TRBV27	-	-	CASRPTGLSGNTIYF	TGTGCCAGCAGGCCGACAGGACTCTCTGGAAACACCATATATTTT
TRBJ1-1	TRBV6-1	-	-	CASSEAPYREAFF	TGTGCCAGCAGTGAAGCCCCGTATCGCGAAGCTTTCTTT
TRBJ2-5	TRBV9	-	TRBD2	CASSVDAGGPWETQYF	TGTGCCAGCAGCGTAGACGCGGGGGGGCCATGGGAGACCCAGTACTTC
TRBJ1-2	TRBV24-1	-	TRBD1	CATSDESTGSYGYTF	TGTGCCACCAGTGATGAGTCGACAGGGAGCTATGGCTACACCTTC
TRBJ1-2	TRBV2	-	-	CASSVEVSHKYGYTF	TGTGCCAGCAGTGTCGAGGTGTCTCATAAGTATGGCTACACCTTC
TRBJ1-2	TRBV29-1	-	-	CSALPGTTGRGYTF	TGCAGCGCTTTGCCTGGGACTACCGGCCGAGGCTACACCTTC
TRBJ1-1	TRBV12-3/TRBV12-4	-	-	CASSSTTNTEAFF	TGTGCCAGCAGTTCAACCACGAACACTGAAGCTTTCTTT
TRBJ2-5	TRBV19	-	-	CASSTRTVRGETQYF	TGTGCCAGTAGTACGCGAACCGTTAGGGGTGAGACCCAGTACTTC
TRBJ2-6	TRBV6-5	-	-	CASSYEGGSGANVLTF	TGTGCCAGCAGTTACGAGGGTGGCTCTGGGGCCAACGTCCTGACTTTC
TRBJ2-5	TRBV5-4	-	-	CASSFGTFQETQYF	TGTGCCAGCAGCTTCGGGACTTTTCAAGAGACCCAGTACTTC
TRBJ2-1	TRBV7-9	few	-	CASSPQGGGNEQFF	TGTGCCAGCAGCCCACAGGGTGGAGGCAATGAGCAGTTCTTC
TRBJ1-5	TRBV6-5	once	-	CASRVDGAGNQPQHF	TGTGCCAGCAGGGTGGACGGGGCGGGCAATCAGCCCCAGCATTTT
TRBJ2-3	TRBV19	-	-	CASSIRINTDTQYF	TGTGCCAGTAGTATTCGGATCAACACAGATACGCAGTATTTT
TRBJ1-3	TRBV6-5	once	-	CASSYLAFGNTIYF	TGTGCCAGCAGTTACCTTGCATTCGGAAACACCATATATTTT
TRBJ2-5	TRBV10-3	-	-	CAISESQETQYF	TGTGCCATCAGTGAGTCGCAAGAGACCCAGTACTTC
TRBJ1-5	TRBV6-6	-	-	CASSYSLSGNQPQHF	TGTGCCAGCAGTTACTCCTTGTCAGGCAATCAGCCCCAGCATTTT
TRBJ2-3	TRBV3-1/TRBV3-2	-	-	CASSRRQNTDTQYF	TGTGCCAGCAGCCGGAGACAGAACACAGATACGCAGTATTTT